Below, 21 T cell receptor beta chains from the same sample are listed, as sequenced in a study of PD-1 blockade in classical Hodgkin lymphoma. Brentuximab vedotin exposure varied among the patients, all of whom had relapsed after autologous stem cell transplantation. Data came from immunoSEQ multiplex PCR; TCRdb stores just in-frame clones and leaves some out. The profile shows some 100,000 clones, roughly 90% of them singletons. Sample: peripheral blood mononuclear cells (PBMCs), taken at baseline. The source is a human donor with classical Hodgkin lymphoma.

This chain uses TRBV28 with TRBJ1-4; TRBD1 matches at 7 bases. This CDR3 region has 13 residues. Per germline, CDR1 MDHEN and CDR2 SYDVKM. Germline trimming cut 8 bases from V and 7 bases from J; bases unmatched to any gene: 7. For the CDR3, the DNA is TGTGCCAGCTTGACAGGGTCGGCTGAAAAACTGTTTTTT. It specifies CASLTGSAEKLFF. Filled out from reference TRBV28 and TRBJ1-4, the complete variable domain reads DVKVTQSSRYLVKRTGEKVFLECVQDMDHENMFWYRQDPGLGLRLIYFSYDVKMKEKGDIPEGYSVSREKKERFSLILESASTNQTSMYLCASLTGSAEKLFFGSGTQLSVL.

The chain has TRBV7-2 and TRBJ2-5; 8 bases line up with TRBD2. The germline gives CDR1 SGHTA, CDR2 FQGNSA. The CDR3 is 14 amino acids. V lost 3 bases to trimming and J lost 4 bases; unmatched junction nucleotides: 4. CDR3 bases: TGTGCCAGCAGCTTTCGGGCGGGAGGAGAGACCCAGTACTTC. It yields the protein CASSFRAGGETQYF.

V and J are TRBV5-6 and TRBJ1-1; 8 bases fit TRBD1. CDR1 is SGHDT and CDR2 is YYEEEE in the germline V gene. The CDR3 length is 15 residues. The ends lost 0 bases at V and 1 base at J; junction bases unmatched: 2. The CDR3 region has the DNA TGTGCCAGCAGCTTGGGGACAGGGTGGAACACTGAAGCTTTCTTT. As protein: CASSLGTGWNTEAFF.

V is TRBV19 and J is TRBJ2-1, with 14 nucleotides matching TRBD2. This CDR3 comprises 15 residues. CDR1 and CDR2 (germline): LNHDA, SQIVND (reference sequence). J was trimmed by 7 bases and V by 9 bases; bases with no gene match: 8. CDR3 in amino acids: CASTPGTSGSNEQFF. The CDR3 bases are TGTGCCAGCACCCCCGGGACTAGCGGGAGTAATGAGCAGTTCTTC.

V and J are TRBV5-5 and TRBJ2-7; D unresolved. V gave up 4 bases and J gave up 7 bases, with 12 bases separating them. This CDR3 is built from 12 residues. In germline, CDR1 is SGHKS, CDR2 YYEKEE (reference sequence). CDR3 sequence (DNA): TGTGCCAGCAGCCCGGCTTTACGGGAGCAGTACTTC. Its translation is CASSPALREQYF.

This clone was seen a single time. The chain combines TRBV28 with TRBJ1-1; D unclear. This CDR3 is built from 11 residues. CDR1 is MDHEN, CDR2 SYDVKM, per germline. V was pared by 10 bases and J by 0 bases, with 6 bases between. CDR3 amino acids: CATQVNTEAFF. The CDR3 coding sequence is TGTGCCACGCAAGTGAACACTGAAGCTTTCTTT.

Note on this clone: One end of the junction varies from germline; a read error may be responsible. The V and J genes are TRBV25-1 and TRBJ2-7; D gene uncertain. The CDR3 loop spans 13 amino acids. The germline V gene encodes CDR1 MGHDK and CDR2 SYGVNS. The CDR3 bases are TGTGCCAGCAGTGAATCACGTCCGTTGGCAGTGAGCTTC. It yields the protein CASSESRPLAVSF.

For the CDR3, the DNA is TGCAGCGTTGTGGACAGGGAAGGGCACTATGGCTACACCTTC. Translated: CSVVDREGHYGYTF. The chain has TRBV29-1 and TRBJ1-2, with 8 nucleotides matching TRBD1. CDR1 SQVTM and CDR2 ANQGSEA come from the germline V gene. The CDR3 runs 14 residues. V dropped 4 bases and J dropped 3; count of bases not matched to a gene: 7.

The chain has TRBV28 and TRBJ1-5, with D perhaps matching TRBD1 (6 bases). The CDR3 loop spans 15 amino acids. Per the germline V gene, CDR1 is MDHEN and CDR2 is SYDVKM. V shed 3 bases and J shed 2 bases, with 11 bases lying between them. CDR3 bases: TGTGCCAGCAGTTTGGGAGGGGGAGGCAATCAGCCCCAGCATTTT. Encoded protein: CASSLGGGGNQPQHF.

The J gene is TRBJ1-2, the V gene TRBV6-5; TRBD1 aligns across 8 bases. V shed 2 bases and J 9 bases; nucleotides not matched to a gene: 11. Germline V CDR1 and CDR2: MNHEY, SVGAGI. There are 15 residues in the CDR3. The CDR3 bases are TGTGCCAGCAGTTACAACCAATGGACAGGGAATAGCTACACCTTC. Residues: CASSYNQWTGNSYTF.

Regarding this clone: A junction boundary mismatches the germline segment, possibly from a read error. The genes are TRBV6-1 and TRBJ2-7; 10 nucleotides align to TRBD2. Looked up from germline, CDR1 is MNHNS and CDR2 is SASEGT. The CDR3 consists of 13 residues. Here the CDR3 DNA reads TGTGCCAGCAGTGACAGCGGGAGGGTCCCCTGGATTTTC. Translated, it gives CASSDSGRVPWIF.

This sequence joins TRBV4-1 and TRBJ2-7; D unclear. The CDR3 covers 15 residues. The germline gives CDR1 MGHRA, CDR2 YSYEKL. V lost 4 bases and J lost 2, with 15 bases in between. CDR3 protein: CASSLQRHSTYEQYF. CDR3 coding DNA: TGCGCCAGCAGCCTTCAGAGGCACAGCACCTACGAGCAGTACTTC.

V is TRBV5-4 and J is TRBJ2-7, with 12 positions matching TRBD2. In germline, CDR1 is SGHNT, CDR2 YYREEE (reference sequence). Unmatched junction bases numbered 6, after V lost 4 bases and J lost 4 bases. There are 15 residues in the CDR3. CDR3 nucleotide sequence: TGTGCCAGCAGCCAAACCCTAGCGGGAGGGTACGAGCAGTACTTC. It translates to CASSQTLAGGYEQYF.

The rearrangement links TRBV28 to TRBJ2-5; 10 bases align to TRBD2. Germline V gene sequence: CDR1 MDHEN, CDR2 SYDVKM. The CDR3 covers 13 residues. Trimming took 6 bases from V and 4 from J; bases not matched to a gene: 2. The CDR3 region is CASRSSGRETQYF. The DNA for the CDR3 is TGTGCCAGCAGGTCTAGCGGGAGAGAGACCCAGTACTTC.

CDR3 coding DNA: TGTGCCAGTAGTATTTTAGGGCATCAGCCCCAGCATTTT. It encodes CASSILGHQPQHF. The J gene is TRBJ1-5, the V gene TRBV19, with D unclear. The CDR3 has 13 amino acids. The germline gives CDR1 LNHDA, CDR2 SQIVND (reference sequence). V was clipped by 3 bases and J by 5 bases, with 8 bases between them.

The chain couples TRBV6-5 to TRBJ1-1, with D unresolved. Germline CDR1 reads MNHEY; CDR2 reads SVGAGI. The CDR3 length is 13 residues. The V end lost 2 bases, the J end lost 6 bases, and 10 bases lay between the germline ends. Here the CDR3 reads CASSYRGWSEAFF. The CDR3, as DNA: TGTGCCAGCAGTTACCGAGGCTGGTCTGAAGCTTTCTTT.

V gene TRBV14 combines with J gene TRBJ2-7; 7 positions match TRBD1. This CDR3 is 13 amino acids long. J gave up 2 bases and V 4 bases, and 2 bases lay outside the gene matches. CDR1 SGHDN and CDR2 FVKESK come from the germline V gene. The CDR3, as DNA: TGTGCCAGCAGCCCCGGACAGGCCTACGAGCAGTACTTC. This gives the protein CASSPGQAYEQYF.

In this sample, this clone turned up a few times. The V and J genes are TRBV27 and TRBJ1-2; 10 nucleotides agree with TRBD1. Germline V gene sequence: CDR1 MNHEY, CDR2 SMNVEV (reference sequence). The CDR3 spans 14 residues. Losses at the gene ends were 2 bases for V and 6 bases for J; bases not matched to a gene: 3. In nucleotides, the CDR3 is TGTGCCAGCAGTTTAAGGGGACAGGGGAATGGCTACACCTTC. Protein product: CASSLRGQGNGYTF.

The J gene is TRBJ2-5, the V gene TRBV18; D possibly corresponds to TRBD1 (5 bases). The V and J ends lost 2 bases and 0 bases respectively, with 10 bases between them. Germline lookup yields CDR1 KGHSH and CDR2 LQKENI. The CDR3 has 15 amino acids. CDR3 loop: CASSPTGQYQETQYF. The CDR3 DNA sequence: TGTGCCAGCTCACCAACAGGCCAGTACCAAGAGACCCAGTACTTC. Looking up the rest from reference TRBV18 and TRBJ2-5 gives the full variable domain: NAGVMQNPRHLVRRRGQEARLRCSPMKGHSHVYWYRQLPEEGLKFMVYLQKENIIDESGMPKERFSAEFPKEGPSILRIQQVVRGDSAAYFCASSPTGQYQETQYFGPGTRLLVL.

The genes are TRBV6-6 and TRBJ1-2; D call uncertain. V lost 4 bases and J lost 10, with 16 bases in between. The germline CDR1 and CDR2 sequences are MNHNY and SVGAGI (reference sequence). The CDR3 contains 13 residues. The CDR3 DNA reads TGTGCCAGCAGTTTATGGGAGTGGAGGGACTACACCTTC. It yields the protein CASSLWEWRDYTF.

The rearrangement links TRBV2 to TRBJ2-1; TRBD1 agrees at 8 bases. Germline loops: CDR1 SNHLY, CDR2 FYNNEI. The CDR3 is 15 amino acids. The ends lost 6 bases at V and 0 bases at J; junction bases unmatched: 4. The CDR3 sequence is CASRAGGASYNEQFF. In DNA form, the CDR3 reads TGTGCCAGCAGAGCAGGGGGCGCCTCCTACAATGAGCAGTTCTTC.